The 27 T cell receptor beta chains below all came from one sample that was sequenced in a study of T cell repertoires in cytomegalovirus infection. One entry per CDR3 protein results from TCRdb running MiXCR on the reads. The data show more than 85,000 distinct CDR3 sequences, approximately 15% seen once. The sequencing sample was made of PBMCs. These receptors came from a human donor in good health (CMV status not recorded). Some clones in this sample may be carry-over from other donors' samples.

The table lists this clonotype with many counts. V is TRBV28 and J is TRBJ1-6; the match to TRBD1 covers 8 bases. The ends lost 4 bases at V and 3 bases at J; junction bases unmatched: 2. There are 15 residues in the CDR3. Germline V CDR1 and CDR2: MDHEN, SYDVKM. As DNA, the CDR3 is TGTGCCAGCAGTTCTACAGGGGGCTATAATTCACCCCTCCACTTT. Protein: CASSSTGGYNSPLHF.

The chain recombines TRBV7-3 with TRBJ1-1; D perhaps matches TRBD1 (5 bases). The CDR3 runs 15 residues. The germline V and J ends were trimmed by 2 bases and 1 base, with 11 bases remaining between them. Per the germline V gene, CDR1 is SGHTA and CDR2 is FQGTGA. The CDR3 protein is CASSLLGAGNTEAFF. CDR3 nucleotides: TGTGCCAGCAGCTTACTTGGGGCGGGGAACACTGAAGCTTTCTTT.

The rearrangement links TRBV18 to TRBJ1-3; possible D gene TRBD1, 5 bases. Trimming took off 1 base at V and 1 base at J, with 14 bases between the two ends. Germline loops: CDR1 KGHSH, CDR2 LQKENI. This CDR3 is built from 17 residues. This chain's CDR3 is CASSPLGAVRSGNTIYF. CDR3 DNA: TGTGCCAGCTCACCACTTGGGGCGGTACGGTCTGGAAACACCATATATTTT.

The sample holds many counts of this clonotype. The chain employs TRBV7-2 and TRBJ1-1; the D is unclear. Deletions cut 7 bases from V and 2 bases from J, with 11 bases between. CDR3 length: 13 amino acids. CDR1 is SGHTA, CDR2 FQGNSA, per germline. Here the CDR3 reads CASTNIFNTEAFF. The DNA for the CDR3 is TGTGCCAGCACCAACATCTTCAACACTGAAGCTTTCTTT.

This clonotype was detected many times. The chain has TRBV7-2 and TRBJ1-3; D ambiguous. The V and J ends lost 5 bases and 0 bases respectively, with 8 bases between them. The germline V gene encodes CDR1 SGHTA and CDR2 FQGNSA. The CDR3 runs to 14 residues. CDR3: CASSIRPSGNTIYF. In DNA form, the CDR3 reads TGTGCCAGCAGCATTCGCCCCTCTGGAAACACCATATATTTT.

The chain recombines TRBV19 with TRBJ1-1, with a tentative D call TRBD1 (6 bases). With 5 bases removed from V and 2 bases from J, the gap between germline ends came to 21 bases. The length of the CDR3 is 17 residues. Germline CDR1 and CDR2: LNHDA and SQIVND (reference sequence). CDR3 in DNA: TGTGCCAGTAGTTCCAATCCGCCTTCCAGGGGTAACACTGAAGCTTTCTTT. Translation: CASSSNPPSRGNTEAFF.

As to this clonotype: This clone may be a read error of a much larger clone one base away. V and J are TRBV7-2 and TRBJ1-2, with a tentative D call TRBD1 (5 bases). The CDR3 has 13 amino acids. Per the germline V gene, CDR1 is SGHTA and CDR2 is FQGNSA. The CDR3 region has the DNA TGTGCCAGCATCTTAGGGACCTCAGGGGGCTACACCTTC. Amino acids: CASILGTSGGYTF.

The genes are TRBV20-1 and TRBJ1-4, with D possibly TRBD1 on 6 matching bases. The V and J ends lost 3 bases and 2 bases respectively, with 10 bases between them. The CDR3 is 14 amino acids. Germline V lookup: CDR1 DFQATT, CDR2 SNEGSKA (reference sequence). CDR3 nucleotide sequence: TGCAGTGCTAGCATCGGGGGCACTAATGAAAAACTGTTTTTT. This sequence encodes CSASIGGTNEKLFF.

There are many counts of this clonotype. This chain connects TRBV7-2 to TRBJ1-1; D not certain. Germline V CDR1 and CDR2: SGHTA, FQGNSA. With 2 bases removed from V and 6 bases from J, the gap between germline ends came to 4 bases. The length of the CDR3 is 11 residues. The CDR3 sequence is CASSLLSEAFF. The CDR3 region has the DNA TGTGCCAGCAGCTTACTATCTGAAGCTTTCTTT. Full variable domain (rest looked up from reference TRBV7-2 and TRBJ1-1): GAGVSQSPSNKVTEKGKDVELRCDPISGHTALYWYRQSLGQGLEFLIYFQGNSAPDKSGLPSDRFSAERTGGSVSTLTIQRTQQEDSAVYLCASSLLSEAFFGQGTRLTVV.

This clonotype has a count of ten or more. The chain uses TRBV11-2 and TRBJ2-3; unclear D gene. This CDR3 has 12 residues. Per the germline V gene, CDR1 is SGHAT and CDR2 is FQNNGV. V gave up 2 bases and J gave up 6 bases, with 6 bases separating them. CDR3 in DNA: TGTGCCAGCAGCTTAAAAGGGGATACGCAGTATTTT. It is translated as CASSLKGDTQYF.

At least ten counts were recorded for this clonotype. The chain couples TRBV7-2 to TRBJ1-5, with TRBD1 identical over 10 bases. After removal of 5 bases from V and 0 bases from J, the junction contained 4 bases not matched to a gene. The germline gives CDR1 SGHTA, CDR2 FQGNSA. The CDR3 is 16 amino acids. CDR3 in DNA: TGTGCCAGCAGCGCGACAGGGGGCTCTAGCAATCAGCCCCAGCATTTT. Translation: CASSATGGSSNQPQHF.

This clonotype was found many times. This chain links TRBV7-2 with TRBJ2-3; D remains unclear. The CDR3 length is 11 residues. The germline gives CDR1 SGHTA, CDR2 FQGNSA. Between the trimmed V and J ends, which lost 2 bases and 6 bases, there was a span of 3 bases. The CDR3 here is CASSLKDTQYF. The DNA for the CDR3 is TGTGCCAGCAGCTTAAAGGATACGCAGTATTTT.

This chain links TRBV2 with TRBJ1-5; D is undetermined. CDR3 length: 14 amino acids. The ends were cut back, 3 bases at V and 1 base at J, with 7 bases in the middle. The germline gives CDR1 SNHLY, CDR2 FYNNEI. CDR3 sequence: CASSDLSSNQPQHF. CDR3 nucleotides: TGTGCCAGCAGTGATTTGTCGAGCAATCAGCCCCAGCATTTT.

This clonotype has a handful of counts. The chain recombines TRBV28 with TRBJ1-1, with 7 bases lining up with TRBD1. Germline V gene data show CDR1 as MDHEN and CDR2 as SYDVKM. The CDR3 is 14 amino acids. J lost 9 bases, V lost 4 bases, and 11 bases had no gene match. CDR3 DNA sequence: TGTGCCAGCAGTTCCCCAGGGGGAGACTTAAAAGCTTTCTTT. Protein product: CASSSPGGDLKAFF.

The chain recombines TRBV29-1 with TRBJ1-4; possibly TRBD1 for D (6 bases). Between the trimmed V and J ends, which lost 7 bases and 6 bases, there was a span of 12 bases. The germline gives CDR1 SQVTM, CDR2 ANQGSEA. The CDR3 has 12 residues. This CDR3 reads CSAETGYEKLFF. The CDR3 bases are TGCAGCGCCGAGACAGGCTATGAAAAACTGTTTTTT.

The table lists this clonotype with a few counts. The V call is TRBV5-1, the J call TRBJ2-5; 8 bases are shared with TRBD2. J lost 5 bases, V lost 0 bases, and 15 bases had no gene match. The CDR3 runs to 18 residues. CDR1 is SGHRS, CDR2 YFSETQ, per germline. CDR3 loop: CASSLGTSAGGARETQYF. The CDR3 coding sequence is TGCGCCAGCAGCTTGGGGACAAGTGCGGGGGGCGCCCGGGAGACCCAGTACTTC.

Ten or more counts support this clonotype. The chain is built from TRBV7-8 and TRBJ1-6; 11 nucleotides align to TRBD1. In germline, CDR1 is SGHVS, CDR2 FQNEAQ. Germline trimming cut 5 bases from V and 10 bases from J; bases unmatched to any gene: 10. The CDR3 runs to 16 residues. The CDR3 nucleotides are TGTGCCAGCAGCCCCCCGGGACAGGGGGTGGAATCACCCCTCCACTTT. Protein product: CASSPPGQGVESPLHF.

This clonotype was observed at least ten times. The chain recombines TRBV7-9 with TRBJ2-6; 10 positions agree with TRBD1. From germline, CDR1 is SEHNR and CDR2 FQNEAQ (reference sequence). The CDR3 runs to 18 residues. V trimming: 1 base; J trimming: 0 bases; junction bases outside the gene matches: 3. CDR3 protein: CASSLGGTGASGANVLTF. The CDR3 nucleotides are TGTGCCAGCAGCTTAGGTGGGACAGGGGCCTCTGGGGCCAACGTCCTGACTTTC.

In this sample, this clonotype turned up many times. The gene calls are TRBV7-2 and TRBJ1-4, with 9 bases aligning to TRBD1. The CDR3 contains 18 residues. Germline CDR1 and CDR2: SGHTA and FQGNSA. The V gene end was trimmed by 5 bases and the J gene end by 0 bases; junction bases not matched to a gene: 10. The CDR3 DNA is TGTGCCAGCAGCCGATCCGGGACAGGGCCGGCAACTAATGAAAAACTGTTTTTT. This codes for CASSRSGTGPATNEKLFF.

The rearrangement uses TRBV14 and TRBJ2-7; 8 bases are shared with TRBD1. The CDR3 length is 15 residues. Germline V gene lookup returns CDR1 SGHDN and CDR2 FVKESK. With V trimmed by 3 bases and J by 3 bases, 7 bases remained unmatched. CDR3 sequence reads: CASSQAGTGLYEQYF. The DNA of the CDR3 is TGTGCCAGCAGCCAGGCCGGGACAGGCCTCTACGAGCAGTACTTC.

A few counts support this clonotype. For the CDR3, the DNA is TGTGCCAGCAGTAGTCTATACAATGAGCAGTTCTTC. The encoded protein is CASSSLYNEQFF. The chain uses TRBV12-3 or TRBV12-4 and TRBJ2-1; D remains unclear. The V and J ends lost 5 bases and 4 bases respectively, with 6 bases between them. CDR3 length: 12 residues.

This clonotype was seen many times. The V gene is TRBV7-2, the J gene TRBJ1-6, with D hard to call. Per germline, CDR1 SGHTA and CDR2 FQGNSA. Trimming left V 2 bases short and J 0 bases short, with 5 bases between. The length of the CDR3 is 15 residues. Here the CDR3 DNA reads TGTGCCAGCAGCTTACCGACCTCCTATAATTCACCCCTCCACTTT. Amino acids: CASSLPTSYNSPLHF.

A note on this clonotype: A much larger clone differs from this one at a single base, so this may be a read error. The chain combines TRBV7-2 with TRBJ2-7; tentative D call: TRBD1 (6 bases). Germline V gene sequence: CDR1 SGHTA, CDR2 FQGNSA. The CDR3 loop spans 14 amino acids. CDR3 protein: CASSLDTGIYDQYF. DNA of the CDR3: TGTGCCAGCAGCTTAGATACAGGGATCTACGATCAGTACTTC.

The chain carries TRBV7-9 and TRBJ2-7; D might be TRBD2 (5 bases). V was trimmed by 5 bases and J by 4 bases, leaving 9 bases between them. This CDR3 is built from 12 residues. Germline V gives CDR1 SEHNR, CDR2 FQNEAQ (reference sequence). CDR3 DNA: TGTGCCAGCAGCACCCGCGGGTACGAGCAGTACTTC. Its protein product is CASSTRGYEQYF.

The chain joins TRBV20-1 to TRBJ2-2; D unclear. This CDR3 region has 14 residues. Germline loops: CDR1 DFQATT, CDR2 SNEGSKA (reference sequence). V was pared by 0 bases and J by 3 bases, with 8 bases between. CDR3 residues: CSARDNIYTGELFF. The CDR3 nucleotides are TGCAGTGCTAGAGACAACATTTACACCGGGGAGCTGTTTTTT.

Ten or more counts support this clonotype. This chain connects TRBV7-6 to TRBJ1-1, with 7 bases identical to TRBD1. CDR1 is SGHVS and CDR2 is FNYEAQ in the germline V gene. This CDR3 comprises 14 residues. Trimming removed 4 bases from V and 4 bases from J; junction bases left unmatched: 6. DNA for the CDR3: TGTGCCAGCAGCTCCTTCAGGGGGGGCACTGAAGCTTTCTTT. Protein product: CASSSFRGGTEAFF.

V usage is TRBV7-2 and J usage is TRBJ2-3; D is possibly TRBD2 (6 bases). Trimming took 5 bases from V and 4 from J, leaving 13 bases between them. The CDR3 is 14 amino acids. Germline V CDR1 and CDR2: SGHTA, FQGNSA. CDR3 in DNA: TGTGCCAGCAGCCTCGGGACTTTTTCAGATACGCAGTATTTT. Its translation is CASSLGTFSDTQYF. Filled out from reference TRBV7-2 and TRBJ2-3, the complete variable domain reads GAGVSQSPSNKVTEKGKDVELRCDPISGHTALYWYRQSLGQGLEFLIYFQGNSAPDKSGLPSDRFSAERTGGSVSTLTIQRTQQEDSAVYLCASSLGTFSDTQYFGPGTRLTVL.